The 9 T cell receptor beta chains reported below all come from one sample, sequenced in a study of blood T cell repertoires in COVID-19. The repertoire was sequenced with immunoSEQ multiplex PCR; TCRdb's copy has only in-frame clones and lacks some. The profile shows about 93,000 clones, 90% of them singletons. Material: peripheral blood. Every receptor here comes from a human donor with active COVID-19. The donor label of this sample is uncertain.

The chain joins TRBV2 to TRBJ1-3; D may be TRBD1 (6 bases). Deletions cut 0 bases from V and 0 bases from J, with 12 bases between. CDR1 SNHLY and CDR2 FYNNEI come from the germline V gene. CDR3 length equals 17 residues. In DNA, the CDR3 is TGTGCCAGCAGTGAAGCTCAGGACAGTCTCTCTGGAAACACCATATATTTT. It codes for CASSEAQDSLSGNTIYF.

The V gene is TRBV6-2 or TRBV6-3, the J gene TRBJ2-1; D may be TRBD1 (5 bases). Germline V CDR1 and CDR2: MNHEY, SVGEGT. CDR3 length: 16 amino acids. Deletions cut 5 bases from V and 2 bases from J, with 16 bases between. CDR3 in amino acids: CASSISRVLTYNEQFF. The CDR3 nucleotides read TGTGCCAGCAGTATTAGCAGGGTATTAACCTACAATGAGCAGTTCTTC.

The chain combines TRBV30 with TRBJ1-5; D may be TRBD1 (6 bases). Germline V gene lookup returns CDR1 GTSNPN and CDR2 SVGIG (reference sequence). V lost 6 bases, J lost 3 bases, and 12 bases lay in between. The CDR3 is 13 amino acids. Written as DNA, the CDR3 is TGTGCCTGCGCCTCAGGGGTCAATCAGCCCCAGCATTTT. Its translation is CACASGVNQPQHF.

The chain recombines TRBV6-5 with TRBJ1-1; 8 positions agree with TRBD1. Germline-derived CDR1 and CDR2 are MNHEY and SVGAGI. The length of the CDR3 is 15 residues. The V segment lost 7 bases and the J segment 1 base; nucleotides outside the gene matches: 8. CDR3: CASKVQGTGNTEAFF. CDR3 DNA: TGTGCCAGCAAGGTTCAAGGGACAGGGAACACTGAAGCTTTCTTT.

J is TRBJ2-3 and V is TRBV18; the D gene is possibly TRBD1 (5 bases). This CDR3 is built from 13 residues. Looked up from germline, CDR1 is KGHSH and CDR2 is LQKENI. V was pared by 4 bases and J by 5 bases, with 10 bases between. This CDR3 reads CASSLTVGDTQYF. The CDR3, as DNA: TGTGCCAGCTCACTGACAGTTGGAGATACGCAGTATTTT.

The rearrangement joins TRBV4-2 to TRBJ2-5; TRBD2 might be the D (6 bases). Germline V gene lookup returns CDR1 LGHNA and CDR2 YNFKEQ. V was shortened by 1 base and J by 5 bases, with 14 bases between the two germline ends. This CDR3 contains 15 residues. Here the CDR3 reads CASSQVGGVLETQYF. As DNA, the CDR3 is TGTGCCAGCAGCCAAGTTGGCGGGGTGTTGGAGACCCAGTACTTC.

The rearrangement links TRBV29-1 to TRBJ2-5; D unresolved. Germline V CDR1 and CDR2: SQVTM, ANQGSEA. V shed 4 bases and J shed 1 base, with 10 bases lying between them. There are 13 residues in the CDR3. CDR3 coding DNA: TGCAGCGTTGCTAGACGCGTCCAAGAGACCCAGTACTTC. Translated: CSVARRVQETQYF.

A word on this clone: Germline is not matched at one junction end, which may reflect a read error. The V call is TRBV4-3, the J call TRBJ2-2; D not resolved. Germline CDR1 is LGHNA and CDR2 is YSLEER. The CDR3 consists of 14 residues. CDR3 nucleotides: TGCGCCAGCGGCCAAGAACGCAGCACCGGGGAGCTGTTTTTT. It codes for CASGQERSTGELFF.

The rearrangement links TRBV15 to TRBJ2-3, with D unclear. Germline V lookup: CDR1 LNHNV, CDR2 YYDKDF (reference sequence). The CDR3 has 11 amino acids. V lost 8 bases, J lost 5 bases, and 8 bases lay in between. DNA of the CDR3: TGTGCCACCTCCCTTAAAGATACGCAGTATTTT. Translated, it gives CATSLKDTQYF.